This T cell receptor (beta chain) is from a study of T cells in Graves' hyperthyroidism and ophthalmopathy. Whole-study context: Any treatment followed the collection of peripheral blood at initial diagnosis.

Germline CDR1 is SGDLS and CDR2 is YYNGEE. This CDR3 contains 16 residues. Trimming removed 0 bases from V and 1 base from J, with 11 bases in between. Points from the study as a whole: Ophthalmopathy was predicted by the model a median of roughly 6 months ahead of onset.

Stable Graves' hyperthyroidism denoted no ophthalmopathy progression over 18 months. Fresh peripheral blood, around 9.5 ml, yielded the PBMCs. Amplification yielded TCR beta CDR3 regions, with RNA transcripts as the source. The HTBI primer set served for first-round RT-PCR of the TCR CDR3. TCRdb re-analysed the multiplex PCR reads in MiXCR, keeping a single row per CDR3 protein. The sample records approximately 28,000 distinct CDR3 sequences, over 35% being singletons. There are many counts of this clonotype. The target antigen is unknown. The chain uses TRBV9 and TRBJ2-1; possibly TRBD2 for D (6 bases). This TCR was sampled from a woman younger than 45 with Graves' hyperthyroidism. Sample: blood. The CDR3 DNA follows: TGTGCCAGCAGCGTAGGCGGGGTGCTATCCTACAATGAGCAGTTCTTC. Residues: CASSVGGVLSYNEQFF.